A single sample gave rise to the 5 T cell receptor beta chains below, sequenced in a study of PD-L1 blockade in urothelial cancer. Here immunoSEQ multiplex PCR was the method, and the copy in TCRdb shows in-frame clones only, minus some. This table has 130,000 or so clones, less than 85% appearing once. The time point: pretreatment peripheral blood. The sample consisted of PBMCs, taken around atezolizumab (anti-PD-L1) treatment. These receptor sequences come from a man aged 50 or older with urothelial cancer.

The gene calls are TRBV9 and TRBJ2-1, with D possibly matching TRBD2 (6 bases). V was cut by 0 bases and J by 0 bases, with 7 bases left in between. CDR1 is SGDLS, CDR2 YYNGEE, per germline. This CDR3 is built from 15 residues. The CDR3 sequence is CASSVGGDSYNEQFF. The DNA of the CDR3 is TGTGCCAGCAGCGTAGGCGGGGACTCCTACAATGAGCAGTTCTTC.

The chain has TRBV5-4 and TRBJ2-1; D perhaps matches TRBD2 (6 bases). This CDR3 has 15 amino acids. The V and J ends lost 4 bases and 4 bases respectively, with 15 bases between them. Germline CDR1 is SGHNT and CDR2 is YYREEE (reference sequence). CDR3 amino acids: CASSLPPGLYNEQFF. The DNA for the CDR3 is TGTGCCAGCAGCCTCCCGCCGGGACTTTACAATGAGCAGTTCTTC.

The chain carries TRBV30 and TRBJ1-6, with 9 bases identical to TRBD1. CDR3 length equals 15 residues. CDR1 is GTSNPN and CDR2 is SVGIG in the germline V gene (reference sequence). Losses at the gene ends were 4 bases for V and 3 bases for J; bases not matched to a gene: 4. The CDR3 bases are TGTGCCTGGACTGGGGACAGGGACTATAATTCACCCCTCCACTTT. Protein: CAWTGDRDYNSPLHF.

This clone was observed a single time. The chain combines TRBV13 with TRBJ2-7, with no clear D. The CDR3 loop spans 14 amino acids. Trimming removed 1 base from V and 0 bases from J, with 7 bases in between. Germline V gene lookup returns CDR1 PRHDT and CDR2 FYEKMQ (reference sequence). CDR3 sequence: CASSLVGSSYEQYF. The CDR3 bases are TGTGCCAGCAGCTTAGTCGGTAGCTCCTACGAGCAGTACTTC. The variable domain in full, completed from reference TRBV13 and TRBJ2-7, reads AAGVIQSPRHLIKEKRETATLKCYPIPRHDTVYWYQQGPGQDPQFLISFYEKMQSDKGSIPDRFSAQQFSDYHSELNMSSLELGDSALYFCASSLVGSSYEQYFGPGTRLTVT.

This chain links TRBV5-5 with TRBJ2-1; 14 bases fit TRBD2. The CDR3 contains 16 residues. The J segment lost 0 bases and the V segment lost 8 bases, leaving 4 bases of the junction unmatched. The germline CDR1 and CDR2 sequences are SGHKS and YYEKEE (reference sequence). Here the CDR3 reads CASMTSGRASYNEQFF. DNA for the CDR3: TGTGCCAGTATGACTAGCGGGAGGGCCTCCTACAATGAGCAGTTCTTC.